The present entry profiles one T cell receptor (beta chain) with its context. As yet, its antigen is unknown. Researchers took RNA transcripts and amplified the TCR beta CDR3 regions from them. RT-PCR in the first round (using the HTBI primer set) targeted the TCR CDR3. MiXCR was run by TCRdb on the multiplex PCR reads, yielding one entry per CDR3 protein. Here the sample spans about 570,000 distinct CDR3 sequences, about 45% being singletons. This sample was taken from a study of T cells in Graves' hyperthyroidism and ophthalmopathy. The study, taken as a whole, reports: Among thyroid clonotypes expanded above 0.001, most also appeared in blood.

Per germline, CDR1 LNHNV and CDR2 YYDKDF (reference sequence). The ends lost 0 bases at V and 6 bases at J; junction bases unmatched: 12. The CDR3 consists of 18 residues. This chain uses TRBV15 with TRBJ2-2, with 8 bases matching TRBD2. Sequencing input: peripheral blood or thyroid tissue (not recorded which). This TCR was recovered from an adult woman with Graves' disease, either hyperthyroidism or ophthalmopathy (not recorded which). In DNA, the CDR3 is TGTGCCACCAGCAGAGATTTTATAGCGGGATCGATGGCCGGGGAGCTGTTTTTT. Translated: CATSRDFIAGSMAGELFF.